This TCR beta chain was identified during a study of T cells in Graves' hyperthyroidism and ophthalmopathy. CDR1 and CDR2 (germline): SGHVS, FNYEAQ. With 4 bases removed from V and 2 bases from J, the gap between germline ends came to 8 bases. The CDR3 loop spans 13 amino acids. This clonotype came up many times. The target antigen is unknown. Study-level results: From stable hyperthyroidism, ophthalmopathy was separated by a 13 V-J model.

Amplification targeted TCR beta CDR3 regions from RNA transcripts. Researchers ran a first-round RT-PCR on the TCR CDR3 using the HTBI primer set. TCRdb redid the calling of the multiplex PCR reads with MiXCR, one entry per CDR3 protein. The sample consists of 300,000 to 400,000 distinct CDR3 sequences, 15% to 20% of them appearing once. Input material: blood. This chain links TRBV7-6 with TRBJ2-5; the D is unclear. This TCR derives from a man between 18 and 35 years old with Graves' ophthalmopathy. CDR3 sequence: CASSSSPQETQYF. The CDR3, as DNA: TGTGCCAGCAGCTCTTCCCCTCAAGAGACCCAGTACTTC.